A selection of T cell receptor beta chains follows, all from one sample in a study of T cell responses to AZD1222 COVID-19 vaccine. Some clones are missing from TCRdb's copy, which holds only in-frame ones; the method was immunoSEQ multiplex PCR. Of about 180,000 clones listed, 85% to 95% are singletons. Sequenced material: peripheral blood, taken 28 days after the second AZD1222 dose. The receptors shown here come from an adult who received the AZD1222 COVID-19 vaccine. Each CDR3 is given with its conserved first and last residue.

CDR3 protein: CASSQGLSGANVLTF; CDR3 length: 15; V gene: TRBV7-3; J gene: TRBJ2-6
CDR3 protein: CASSASKTGLMGYTF; CDR3 length: 15; V gene: TRBV9; J gene: TRBJ1-2
CDR3 protein: CASSSVEGRDNQPQHF; CDR3 length: 16; V gene: TRBV7-9; J gene: TRBJ1-5
CDR3 protein: CASSLAGPRSSYNSPLHF; CDR3 length: 18; V gene: TRBV2; J gene: TRBJ1-6
CDR3 protein: CASSPARTLYGYTF; CDR3 length: 14; V gene: TRBV9; J gene: TRBJ1-2
CDR3 protein: CASSLGGRAGELFF; CDR3 length: 14; V gene: TRBV3-1/TRBV3-2; J gene: TRBJ2-2
CDR3 protein: CASSHGVAYNEQFF; CDR3 length: 14; V gene: TRBV7-3; J gene: TRBJ2-1
CDR3 protein: CASSQVEQASYEQYF; CDR3 length: 15; V gene: TRBV4-1; J gene: TRBJ2-7
CDR3 protein: CASSIFGTSTDTQYF; CDR3 length: 15; V gene: TRBV19; J gene: TRBJ2-3
CDR3 protein: CASSVGTSGLGAYNEQFF; CDR3 length: 18; V gene: TRBV9; J gene: TRBJ2-1
CDR3 protein: CASSPFRGLEKLFF; CDR3 length: 14; V gene: TRBV4-3; J gene: TRBJ1-4
CDR3 protein: CASSLFSGDYEQYF; CDR3 length: 14; V gene: TRBV5-1; J gene: TRBJ2-7
CDR3 protein: CASSPGDSPLHF; CDR3 length: 12; V gene: TRBV18; J gene: TRBJ1-6
CDR3 protein: CASSFQGATNEKLFF; CDR3 length: 15; V gene: TRBV11-1; J gene: TRBJ1-4
CDR3 protein: CASSASGGYNEQFF; CDR3 length: 14; V gene: TRBV27; J gene: TRBJ2-1
CDR3 protein: CASSGDRGYNEQFF; CDR3 length: 14; V gene: TRBV7-3; J gene: TRBJ2-1
CDR3 protein: CASSLAGVGGYTF; CDR3 length: 13; V gene: TRBV3-1/TRBV3-2; J gene: TRBJ1-2
CDR3 protein: CASSHLRGAGPEAFF; CDR3 length: 15; V gene: TRBV19; J gene: TRBJ1-1
CDR3 protein: CASSPPGSRGYTF; CDR3 length: 13; V gene: TRBV18; J gene: TRBJ1-2
CDR3 protein: CASRHGQTEAFF; CDR3 length: 12; V gene: TRBV5-4; J gene: TRBJ1-1
CDR3 protein: CASSPFRRGSYNEQFF; CDR3 length: 16; V gene: TRBV18; J gene: TRBJ2-1
CDR3 protein: CATSDFGAAGELFF; CDR3 length: 14; V gene: TRBV24-1; J gene: TRBJ2-2
CDR3 protein: CASSQDIQALNGYTF; CDR3 length: 15; V gene: TRBV4-3; J gene: TRBJ1-2
CDR3 protein: CASSLGGNGETQYF; CDR3 length: 14; V gene: TRBV5-1; J gene: TRBJ2-5
CDR3 protein: CASSQDRPTGGNTEAFF; CDR3 length: 17; V gene: TRBV4-3; J gene: TRBJ1-1
CDR3 protein: CASSLTALGDTMNTEAFF; CDR3 length: 18; V gene: TRBV7-3; J gene: TRBJ1-1
CDR3 protein: CASSPRGQGEETQYF; CDR3 length: 15; V gene: TRBV14; J gene: TRBJ2-5
CDR3 protein: CASSLASLYNSPLHF; CDR3 length: 15; V gene: TRBV7-2; J gene: TRBJ1-6
CDR3 protein: CASSRLVTDTQYF; CDR3 length: 13; V gene: TRBV28; J gene: TRBJ2-3
CDR3 protein: CAWSVGTMNTEAFF; CDR3 length: 14; V gene: TRBV30; J gene: TRBJ1-1
CDR3 protein: CASSFRYRGRRLDTEAFF; CDR3 length: 18; V gene: TRBV7-8; J gene: TRBJ1-1
CDR3 protein: CASSKKRTGRTEAFF; CDR3 length: 15; V gene: TRBV19; J gene: TRBJ1-1
CDR3 protein: CASSQEDRGPGNTIYF; CDR3 length: 16; V gene: TRBV3-1/TRBV3-2; J gene: TRBJ1-3
CDR3 protein: CASSRQGPEQYF; CDR3 length: 12; V gene: TRBV13; J gene: TRBJ2-7
CDR3 protein: CASSFGGVTRQPQHF; CDR3 length: 15; V gene: TRBV7-8; J gene: TRBJ1-5
CDR3 protein: CASNYLDEQFF; CDR3 length: 11; V gene: TRBV5-8; J gene: TRBJ2-1
CDR3 protein: CASSLLTGDSLYGYTF; CDR3 length: 16; V gene: TRBV18; J gene: TRBJ1-2
CDR3 protein: CASIRSYNSPLHF; CDR3 length: 13; V gene: TRBV6-1; J gene: TRBJ1-6
CDR3 protein: CASSLYIQSSGNTIYF; CDR3 length: 16; V gene: TRBV28; J gene: TRBJ1-3
CDR3 protein: CASSSLRGNTDTQYF; CDR3 length: 15; V gene: TRBV11-2; J gene: TRBJ2-3
CDR3 protein: CAITAVSGHGYTF; CDR3 length: 13; V gene: TRBV10-3; J gene: TRBJ1-2
CDR3 protein: CASSPELAAIYEQYF; CDR3 length: 15; V gene: TRBV6-5; J gene: TRBJ2-7
CDR3 protein: CASSQEWTAGGMHTQYF; CDR3 length: 17; V gene: TRBV4-3; J gene: TRBJ2-3
CDR3 protein: CASSIGQGFERGYTF; CDR3 length: 15; V gene: TRBV19; J gene: TRBJ1-2
CDR3 protein: CASIGGTANSYEQYF; CDR3 length: 15; V gene: TRBV28; J gene: TRBJ2-7